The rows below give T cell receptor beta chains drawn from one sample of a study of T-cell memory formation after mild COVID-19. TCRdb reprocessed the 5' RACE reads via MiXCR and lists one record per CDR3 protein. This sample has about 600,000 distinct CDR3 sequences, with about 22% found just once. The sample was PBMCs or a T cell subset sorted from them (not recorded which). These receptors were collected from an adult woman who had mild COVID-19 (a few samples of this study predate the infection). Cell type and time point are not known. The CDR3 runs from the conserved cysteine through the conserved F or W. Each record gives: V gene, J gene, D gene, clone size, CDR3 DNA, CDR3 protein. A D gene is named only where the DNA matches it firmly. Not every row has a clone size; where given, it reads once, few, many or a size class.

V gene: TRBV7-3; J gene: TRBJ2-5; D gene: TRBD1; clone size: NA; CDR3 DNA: TGTGCCAGCAGCTTACACCCCGGGACAGGGGAGGAGACCCAGTACTTC; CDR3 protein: CASSLHPGTGEETQYF
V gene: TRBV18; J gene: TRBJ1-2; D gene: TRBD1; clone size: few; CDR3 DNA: TGTGCCAGCTCACGACTCCAGGGGGCCGGAGGCTACACCTTC; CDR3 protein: CASSRLQGAGGYTF
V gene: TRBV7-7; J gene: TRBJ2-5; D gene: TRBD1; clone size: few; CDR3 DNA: TGTGCTAGCAGCCGGGACAGAATGGGGACCCAGTACTTC; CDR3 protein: CASSRDRMGTQYF
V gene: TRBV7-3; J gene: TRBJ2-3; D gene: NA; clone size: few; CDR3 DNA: TGTGCCAGCAGCTTAACCCCAGCGGCGCCCAGCACAGATACGCAGTATTTT; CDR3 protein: CASSLTPAAPSTDTQYF
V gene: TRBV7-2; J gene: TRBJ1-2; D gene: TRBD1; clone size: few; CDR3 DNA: TGTGCCAGCAGCTACCGGGACAGGGCTAACTATGGCTACACCTTC; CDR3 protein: CASSYRDRANYGYTF
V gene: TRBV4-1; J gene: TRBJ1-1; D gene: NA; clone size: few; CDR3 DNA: TGCGCCAGCAGCCACAGGGCGATTAGGATGAACACTGAAGCTTTCTTT; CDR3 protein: CASSHRAIRMNTEAFF
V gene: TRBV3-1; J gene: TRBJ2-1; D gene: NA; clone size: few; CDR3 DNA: TGTGCCAGCAGCCATCTCAACGGACCGGGGCCGCTCTTC; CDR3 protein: CASSHLNGPGPLF
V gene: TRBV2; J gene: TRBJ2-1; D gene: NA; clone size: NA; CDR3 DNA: TGTGCCAGCAGTGAAGATCAGACTAGCAATGAGCAGTTCTTC; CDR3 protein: CASSEDQTSNEQFF
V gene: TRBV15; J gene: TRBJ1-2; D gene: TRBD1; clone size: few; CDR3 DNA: TGTGCCACCAGCAGAGATGGGAAGGTGGACAGGGGGAAAATTTTTAACTATGGCTACACCTTC; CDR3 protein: CATSRDGKVDRGKIFNYGYTF
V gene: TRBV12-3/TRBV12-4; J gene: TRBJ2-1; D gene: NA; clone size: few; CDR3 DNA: TGTGCCAGCAGTCCTACTAGACACGGTGAGCAGTTCTTC; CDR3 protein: CASSPTRHGEQFF
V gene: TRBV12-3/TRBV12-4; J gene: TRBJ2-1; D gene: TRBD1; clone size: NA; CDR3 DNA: TGTGCCAGCAGTCCCTGGGGTGAGGACAGGGCCAACCAGTTCTTC; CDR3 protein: CASSPWGEDRANQFF
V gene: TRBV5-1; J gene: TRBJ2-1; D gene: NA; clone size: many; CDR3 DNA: TGCGCCAGCAGCCCGCGCCCGAAGACTTACGGTAGCTCCTACAATGAGCAGTTCTTC; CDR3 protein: CASSPRPKTYGSSYNEQFF
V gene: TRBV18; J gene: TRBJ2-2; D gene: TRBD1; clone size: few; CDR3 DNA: TGTGCCAGCTCACCGAAGGGACAGACCAACACCGGGGAGCTGTTTTTT; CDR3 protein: CASSPKGQTNTGELFF
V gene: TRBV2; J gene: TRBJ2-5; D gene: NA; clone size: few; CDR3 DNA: TGTGCCAGCAGTGATGGAAAAGAGACCCAGTACTTC; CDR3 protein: CASSDGKETQYF
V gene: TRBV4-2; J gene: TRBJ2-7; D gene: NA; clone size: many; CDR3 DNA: TGTGCCAGCAGCCAAGATTTATCATACGAGCAGTACTTC; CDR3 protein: CASSQDLSYEQYF